This is a list of T cell receptor beta chains from one sample in a study of beta chain features in type 1 diabetes. Data came from immunoSEQ multiplex PCR; TCRdb stores just in-frame clones and leaves some out. This sample has 300,000 to 400,000 clones, with over 8.5% found just once. The material sequenced was central memory CD4+ T cells from blood. The receptors derive from a man aged 30-40 years with type 1 diabetes. Each CDR3 is given with its conserved first and last residue. The D gene is left open where the match is weak. Size values are once, few and many counts, or a class for expanded clones, and some rows have none.

len	abundance	v_gene	j_gene	d_gene	CDR3aa	CDR3nt
15	few	TRBV5-1	TRBJ2-5	-	CASSFWTAEGETQYF	TGCGCCAGCAGCTTTTGGACAGCTGAGGGGGAGACCCAGTACTTC
17	-	TRBV5-1	TRBJ1-1	-	CASSLARASGEGTEAFF	TGCGCCAGCAGCTTGGCCCGTGCCTCCGGGGAGGGCACTGAAGCTTTCTTT
14	-	TRBV2	TRBJ2-5	-	CASSAGTPQETQYF	TGTGCCAGCAGTGCCGGGACACCCCAAGAGACCCAGTACTTC
14	-	TRBV28	TRBJ2-5	-	CASSLFRSQETQYF	TGTGCCAGCAGTTTATTCAGGTCCCAAGAGACCCAGTACTTC
17	-	TRBV5-4	TRBJ2-3	TRBD1	CASSPQVGTGGADTQYF	TGTGCCAGCAGCCCCCAGGTGGGGACAGGGGGTGCAGATACGCAGTATTTT
15	few	TRBV29-1	TRBJ2-3	TRBD2	CSVEVLAGEPDTQYF	TGCAGCGTTGAAGTACTAGCGGGAGAACCAGATACGCAGTATTTT
16	-	TRBV10-3	TRBJ2-7	TRBD2	CASSNVGLAGGYEQYF	TGTGCCAGCAGTAACGTGGGACTAGCGGGAGGCTACGAGCAGTACTTC
14	many	TRBV19	TRBJ2-3	TRBD1	CASNPRTGPDTQYF	TGTGCCAGTAACCCCAGGACAGGGCCAGATACGCAGTATTTT
13	few	TRBV18	TRBJ2-7	-	CASSPAGQYEQYF	TGTGCCAGCTCACCAGCGGGACAGTACGAGCAGTACTTC
15	-	TRBV27	TRBJ2-5	TRBD1	CASRPFGQGIETQYF	TGTGCCAGCAGACCGTTCGGACAGGGGATTGAGACCCAGTACTTC
14	many	TRBV7-3	TRBJ2-1	-	CASSNSPPDSEQFF	TGTGCCAGCAGCAACAGTCCACCGGACAGTGAGCAGTTCTTC
16	few	TRBV27	TRBJ1-5	-	CASSFVGVGAYQPQHF	TGTGCCAGCAGTTTTGTGGGGGTGGGCGCCTATCAGCCCCAGCATTTT
14	-	TRBV11-2	TRBJ1-2	TRBD1	CASSLEDRSYGYTF	TGTGCCAGCAGCTTGGAGGACAGGTCCTATGGCTACACCTTC
17	-	TRBV28	TRBJ2-3	TRBD1	CASSLGVRTGGTDTQYF	TGTGCCAGCAGTTTAGGGGTCCGGACAGGGGGCACAGATACGCAGTATTTT
15	few	TRBV27	TRBJ1-2	-	CASSLQAGLNYGYTF	TGTGCCAGCAGTTTACAAGCCGGTCTAAACTATGGCTACACCTTC
17	few	TRBV19	TRBJ2-2	TRBD2	CASSQPQTSGDTGELFF	TGTGCCAGTAGCCAACCACAGACTAGCGGTGACACCGGGGAGCTGTTTTTT
14	-	TRBV30	TRBJ2-3	-	CAWSVGGSTDTQYF	TGTGCCTGGAGTGTAGGCGGCAGCACAGATACGCAGTATTTT
13	-	TRBV2	TRBJ2-7	-	CASSRDTTYEQYF	TGTGCCAGCAGCCGGGACACGACCTACGAGCAGTACTTC
19	many	TRBV4-2	TRBJ2-5	TRBD2	CASSQDGGLAGDGAGTQYF	TGTGCCAGCAGCCAAGATGGCGGACTAGCGGGGGATGGGGCAGGGACCCAGTACTTC
12	-	TRBV6-5	TRBJ1-5	-	CASILVGQPQHF	TGTGCCAGCATCCTGGTCGGTCAGCCCCAGCATTTT
16	-	TRBV11-3	TRBJ2-1	TRBD2	CASSPAFLAGSNEQFF	TGTGCCAGCAGCCCCGCCTTCCTAGCGGGGAGCAATGAGCAGTTCTTC
14	few	TRBV29-1	TRBJ2-2	-	CSVDVGANTGELFF	TGCAGCGTTGATGTAGGGGCGAACACCGGGGAGCTGTTTTTT
14	few	TRBV6-5	TRBJ2-6	TRBD1	CAMSGTGGTNVLTF	TGTGCCATGAGTGGGACAGGGGGGACCAACGTCCTGACTTTC
13	-	TRBV7-9	TRBJ2-2	-	CASSFVDTGELFF	TGTGCCAGCAGCTTCGTTGACACCGGGGAGCTGTTTTTT
15	-	TRBV28	TRBJ2-7	-	CASSLPQSRQDEQYF	TGTGCCAGCAGTTTACCCCAGAGTCGGCAGGACGAGCAGTACTTC
13	-	TRBV28	TRBJ1-1	TRBD1	CASSLTGGTEAFF	TGTGCCAGCAGTTTGACAGGGGGGACTGAAGCTTTCTTT
13	many	TRBV16	TRBJ1-1	-	CASSLQGNTEAFF	TGTGCCAGCAGCCTACAGGGGAACACTGAAGCTTTCTTT
16	-	TRBV11-3	TRBJ2-1	-	CASSLGVQGSMDEQFF	TGTGCCAGCAGCTTAGGGGTTCAGGGTAGTATGGATGAGCAGTTCTTC
18	many	TRBV7-3	TRBJ2-2	-	CASSLSTEHAANTGELFF	TGTGCCAGCAGCTTATCGACGGAACACGCGGCGAACACCGGGGAGCTGTTTTTT
14	few	TRBV29-1	TRBJ1-3	TRBD1	CSVNGQAAGNTIYF	TGCAGCGTTAACGGACAGGCGGCTGGAAACACCATATATTTT
14	few	TRBV30	TRBJ2-1	-	CAWNSDFSYNEQFF	TGTGCCTGGAATAGCGATTTCTCCTACAATGAGCAGTTCTTC
16	few	TRBV10-3	TRBJ2-3	-	CAISSLAETSTDTQYF	TGTGCCATCAGTTCCTTAGCGGAAACCAGCACAGATACGCAGTATTTT
15	-	TRBV28	TRBJ1-2	TRBD1	CASSPPWTGNYGYTF	TGTGCCAGCAGTCCACCTTGGACAGGGAACTATGGCTACACCTTC
14	few	TRBV11-2	TRBJ2-7	-	CASSRGLDGYEQYF	TGTGCCAGCAGCCGGGGACTTGATGGCTACGAGCAGTACTTC
12	-	TRBV30	TRBJ2-2	-	CAWNRPAGELFF	TGTGCCTGGAACCGGCCGGCCGGGGAGCTGTTTTTT
15	-	TRBV6-5	TRBJ2-1	-	CASSYLGSSYNEQFF	TGTGCCAGCAGTTACTTGGGAAGCTCCTACAATGAGCAGTTCTTC
13	-	TRBV5-6	TRBJ1-1	-	CASSSGSNTEAFF	TGTGCCAGCAGTTCAGGATCGAACACTGAAGCTTTCTTT
16	-	TRBV13	TRBJ1-6	-	CASSLGVGGYNSPLHF	TGTGCCAGCAGCTTGGGGGTCGGGGGATATAATTCACCCCTCCACTTT
15	-	TRBV5-1	TRBJ2-1	TRBD2	CASAPRLAGDNEQFF	TGCGCCAGCGCTCCTAGACTAGCGGGAGACAATGAGCAGTTCTTC
12	few	TRBV5-1	TRBJ2-5	-	CASSLGQETQYF	TGTGCCAGCAGCTTGGGGCAAGAGACCCAGTACTTC
14	few	TRBV6-5	TRBJ2-3	-	CASSRQVSTDTQYF	TGTGCCAGCAGCCGACAGGTTAGCACAGATACGCAGTATTTT
13	-	TRBV7-2	TRBJ2-2	-	CASSWERTGELFF	TGTGCCAGCAGCTGGGAACGCACCGGGGAGCTGTTTTTT